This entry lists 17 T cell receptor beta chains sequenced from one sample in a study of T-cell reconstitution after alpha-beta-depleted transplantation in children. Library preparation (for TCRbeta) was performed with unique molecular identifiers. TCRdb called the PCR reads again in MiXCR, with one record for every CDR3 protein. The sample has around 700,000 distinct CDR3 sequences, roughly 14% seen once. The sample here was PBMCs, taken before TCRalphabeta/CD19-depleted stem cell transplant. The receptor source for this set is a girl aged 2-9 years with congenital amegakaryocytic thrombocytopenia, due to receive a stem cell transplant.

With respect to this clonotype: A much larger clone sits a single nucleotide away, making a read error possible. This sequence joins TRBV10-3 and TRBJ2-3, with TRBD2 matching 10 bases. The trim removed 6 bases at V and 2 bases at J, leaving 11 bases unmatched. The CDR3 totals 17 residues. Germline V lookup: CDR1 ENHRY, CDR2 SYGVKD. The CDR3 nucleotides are TGTGCCATCAGCGGGGCTAGCGGGAGCTTCGCCACAGATACGCAGTATTTT. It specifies CAISGASGSFATDTQYF.

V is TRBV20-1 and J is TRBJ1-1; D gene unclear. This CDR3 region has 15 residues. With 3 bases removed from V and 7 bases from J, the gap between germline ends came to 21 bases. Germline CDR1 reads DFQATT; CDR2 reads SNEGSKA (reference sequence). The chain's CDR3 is CSARMHGPHSFEAFF. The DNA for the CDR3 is TGCAGTGCTAGGATGCACGGACCCCACTCATTTGAAGCTTTCTTT.

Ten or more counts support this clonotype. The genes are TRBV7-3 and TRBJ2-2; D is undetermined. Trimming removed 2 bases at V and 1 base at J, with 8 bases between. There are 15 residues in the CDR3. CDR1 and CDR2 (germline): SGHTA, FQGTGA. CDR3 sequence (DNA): TGTGCCAGCAGCTTAGGCCAGCAGAACACCGGGGAGCTGTTTTTT. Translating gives CASSLGQQNTGELFF.

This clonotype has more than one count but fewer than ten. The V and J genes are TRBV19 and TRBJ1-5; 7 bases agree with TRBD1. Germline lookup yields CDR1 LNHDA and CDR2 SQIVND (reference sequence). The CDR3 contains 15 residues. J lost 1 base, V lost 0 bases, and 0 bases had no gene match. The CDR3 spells CASSIDRGSNQPQHF. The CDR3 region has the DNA TGTGCCAGTAGTATAGACAGGGGGAGCAATCAGCCCCAGCATTTT.

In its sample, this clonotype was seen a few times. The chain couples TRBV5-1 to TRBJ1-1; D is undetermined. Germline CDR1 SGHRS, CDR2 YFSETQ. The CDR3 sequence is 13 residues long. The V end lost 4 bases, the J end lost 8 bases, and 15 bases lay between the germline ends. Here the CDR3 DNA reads TGCGCCAGCAGCGCCCAACAACGGGGAGAAGCTTTCTTT. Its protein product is CASSAQQRGEAFF.

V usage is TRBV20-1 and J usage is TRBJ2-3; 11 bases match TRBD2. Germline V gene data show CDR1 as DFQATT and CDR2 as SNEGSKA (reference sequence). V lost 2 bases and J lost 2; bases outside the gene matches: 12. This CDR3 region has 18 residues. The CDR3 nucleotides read TGCAGTGCTAGACGTTTTGGGCTAGCGGGAGGAGCCACAGATACGCAGTATTTT. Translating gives CSARRFGLAGGATDTQYF.

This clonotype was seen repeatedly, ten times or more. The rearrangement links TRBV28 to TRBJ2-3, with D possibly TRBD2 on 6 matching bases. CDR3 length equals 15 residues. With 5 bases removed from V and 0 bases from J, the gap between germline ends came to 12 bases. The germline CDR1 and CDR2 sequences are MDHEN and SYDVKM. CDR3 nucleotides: TGTGCCAGCAGTCCTAGCGTTTTTAGCACAGATACGCAGTATTTT. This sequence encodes CASSPSVFSTDTQYF.

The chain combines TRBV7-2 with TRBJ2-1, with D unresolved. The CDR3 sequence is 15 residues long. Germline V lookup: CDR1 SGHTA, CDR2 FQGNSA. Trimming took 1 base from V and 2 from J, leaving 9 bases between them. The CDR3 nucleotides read TGTGCCAGCAGCTTAGACACTGGCACCTACAATGAGCAGTTCTTC. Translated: CASSLDTGTYNEQFF.

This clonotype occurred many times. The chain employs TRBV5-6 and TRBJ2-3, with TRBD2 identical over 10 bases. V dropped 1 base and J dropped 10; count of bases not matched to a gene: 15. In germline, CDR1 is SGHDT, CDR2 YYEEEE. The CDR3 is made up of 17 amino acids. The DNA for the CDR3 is TGTGCCAGCAGCTTGTTAGGACTAGCGGAGACTTCGAGGGCGCAGTATTTT. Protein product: CASSLLGLAETSRAQYF. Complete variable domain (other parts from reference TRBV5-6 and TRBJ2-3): DAGVTQSPTHLIKTRGQQVTLRCSPKSGHDTVSWYQQALGQGPQFIFQYYEEEERQRGNFPDRFSGHQFPNYSSELNVNALLLGDSALYLCASSLLGLAETSRAQYFGPGTRLTVL.

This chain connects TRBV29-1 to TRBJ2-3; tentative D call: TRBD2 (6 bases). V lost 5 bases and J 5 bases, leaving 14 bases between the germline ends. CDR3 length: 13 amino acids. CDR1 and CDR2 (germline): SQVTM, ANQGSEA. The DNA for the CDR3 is TGCAGCGTTTTCCGGGAGCAGAGAGATACGCAGTATTTT. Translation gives CSVFREQRDTQYF.

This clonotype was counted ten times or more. CDR3 protein: CATSDPTSRDEQFF. The CDR3 nucleotides read TGTGCCACCAGTGATCCGACTAGTCGGGATGAGCAGTTCTTC. The chain has TRBV24-1 and TRBJ2-1; weak D call: TRBD2 (6 bases). The germline V and J ends were trimmed by 3 bases and 8 bases, with 13 bases remaining between them. Germline CDR1 KGHDR, CDR2 SFDVKD. The CDR3 sequence is 14 residues long.

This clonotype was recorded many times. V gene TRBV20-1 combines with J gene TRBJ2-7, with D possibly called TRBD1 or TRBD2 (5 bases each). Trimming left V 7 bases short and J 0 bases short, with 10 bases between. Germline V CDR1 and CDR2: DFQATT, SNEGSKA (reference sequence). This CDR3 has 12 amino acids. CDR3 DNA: TGCAGTGTAACGGGACGCTCCTACGAGCAGTACTTC. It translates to CSVTGRSYEQYF.

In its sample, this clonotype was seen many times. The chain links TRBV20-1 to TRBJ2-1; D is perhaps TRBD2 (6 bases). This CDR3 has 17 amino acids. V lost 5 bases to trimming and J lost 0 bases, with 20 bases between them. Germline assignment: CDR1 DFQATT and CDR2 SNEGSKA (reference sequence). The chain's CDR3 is CSAGVGRLDGSYNEQFF. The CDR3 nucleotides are TGCAGTGCTGGGGTTGGAAGACTAGACGGCTCCTACAATGAGCAGTTCTTC.

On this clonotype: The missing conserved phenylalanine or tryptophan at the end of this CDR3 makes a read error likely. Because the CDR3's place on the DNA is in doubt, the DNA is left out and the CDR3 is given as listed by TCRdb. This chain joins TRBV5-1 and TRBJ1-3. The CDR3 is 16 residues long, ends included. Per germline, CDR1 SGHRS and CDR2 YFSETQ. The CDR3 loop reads CASSLFFGSSGNTLYS.

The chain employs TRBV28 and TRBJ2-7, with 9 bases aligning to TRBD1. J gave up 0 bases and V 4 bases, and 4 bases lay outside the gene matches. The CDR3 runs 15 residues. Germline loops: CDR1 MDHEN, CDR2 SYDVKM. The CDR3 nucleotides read TGTGCCAGCAGTTCCCCGACAGGGGGCTCCTACGAGCAGTACTTC. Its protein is CASSSPTGGSYEQYF. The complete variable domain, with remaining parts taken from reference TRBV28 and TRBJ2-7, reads DVKVTQSSRYLVKRTGEKVFLECVQDMDHENMFWYRQDPGLGLRLIYFSYDVKMKEKGDIPEGYSVSREKKERFSLILESASTNQTSMYLCASSSPTGGSYEQYFGPGTRLTVT.

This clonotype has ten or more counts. DNA for the CDR3: TGCGCCAGCACAAATGATGCGAACACTGAAGCTTTCTTT. Its translation is CASTNDANTEAFF. The chain has TRBV5-1 and TRBJ1-1; D is uncertain. V was clipped by 6 bases and J by 1 base, with 10 bases between them. The CDR3 covers 13 residues. In germline, CDR1 is SGHRS, CDR2 YFSETQ.

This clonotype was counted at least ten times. The CDR3, as DNA: TGCAGTGCTAGAGATCAGGCGCTAGCGGGATGGGGTGAGCAGTTCTTC. Translating gives CSARDQALAGWGEQFF. V and J are TRBV20-1 and TRBJ2-1, with TRBD2 matching 9 bases. Losses at the gene ends were 0 bases for V and 9 bases for J; bases not matched to a gene: 12. The CDR3 spans 16 residues. Germline CDR1 DFQATT, CDR2 SNEGSKA (reference sequence).